This TCR beta chain originates from a study of blood T cell repertoires in COVID-19. Cohort 3 donors counted as recovered after two negative PCRs, clearance, or resolved symptoms. Per the study methods: The assay estimated nucleated cells by amplifying reference gene primers. Only in-frame clones appear in the TCRdb table, and some are missing; sequencing was by immunoSEQ multiplex PCR. That table supplies the V and J calls and clone size; D and trimming were determined from the DNA. Found here are almost 250,000 clones, about 88% of them singletons; the top ten hold about 1.6%. The V gene's germline CDR1 is MGHRA and CDR2 YSYEKL. V lost 0 bases and J 3 bases, leaving 15 bases between the germline ends. The CDR3 totals 16 residues.

The sequenced sample was PBMCs or T cells enriched from blood (not recorded which). The sequence was collected from a woman between 45 and 60 years old who had recovered from COVID-19. This chain joins TRBV4-1 and TRBJ2-7; tentative D call: TRBD2 (5 bases). Here the CDR3 reads CASSQDIASRRYEQYF. The DNA of the CDR3 is TGCGCCAGCAGCCAAGATATCGCTAGCAGACGCTACGAGCAGTACTTC.